This T cell receptor (beta chain) was recorded in a study of T cell changes during pregnancy in multiple sclerosis. Profiling relied on immunoSEQ multiplex PCR, and the TCRdb table lists in-frame clones only, not all of them. The data hold tens of thousands of clones, with 80% to 90% observed a single time. About this clone: Mismatch with germline at one junction end may stem from a read error.

CDR1 is SEHNR, CDR2 FQNEAQ, per germline (reference sequence). The CDR3 is 14 residues long. The sequences come from CD8+ T cells from peripheral blood mononuclear cells, collected in the second trimester of pregnancy. The chain combines TRBV7-9 with TRBJ2-7, with TRBD2 identical over 10 bases. The origin of this receptor is a female donor with multiple sclerosis, enrolled in a pregnancy study. The CDR3 protein is CASSLAGDPYEQYF. The DNA of the CDR3 is TGTGCCAGCAGCCTAGCGGGAGATCCCTACGAGCAGTACTTC.